This TCR beta chain was recovered during a study of T cells in Graves' hyperthyroidism and ophthalmopathy. The length of the CDR3 is 16 residues. J was trimmed by 5 bases and V by 5 bases; bases with no gene match: 11. Germline loops: CDR1 LNHNV, CDR2 YYDKDF (reference sequence). Researchers amplified the TCR beta CDR3 regions from RNA transcripts. The HTBI primer set was used in a first-round RT-PCR of the TCR CDR3. TCRdb re-derived calls from the multiplex PCR reads in MiXCR, one entry per CDR3 protein. The data show more than 350,000 distinct CDR3 sequences, roughly 15% seen once. Enrolled ophthalmopathy patients presented with a Clinical Activity Score of at least 3, a NOSPECS grade of at least 4, and disease duration under 3 months. Orbital computed tomography and thyroid ultrasound, together with serum TRAb and thyroxine and clinical symptoms, were used for diagnoses.

The TCR sequence derives from a woman aged 60-75 years with Graves' ophthalmopathy. V usage is TRBV15 and J usage is TRBJ1-4, with TRBD1 matching 7 bases. The sample was blood. The CDR3 bases are TGTGCCACCAGCCCGTTTGTGGACAGGTTAAATGAAAAACTGTTTTTT. It is translated as CATSPFVDRLNEKLFF.